The next 12 T cell receptor beta chains were all read from a single sample in a study of CD8 T cells in Susac syndrome. Reverse transcription of roughly 0.45 to 1 ug RNA was carried out with random hexamers. TCRdb passed the immunoSEQ multiplex PCR reads through MiXCR, listing each CDR3 protein once. The sample gives about 300,000 distinct CDR3 sequences, about 89% of which show up once; roughly 0.2% is in the top ten. Sequencing used CD8+ T cells from PBMCs. Every receptor here comes from a human donor with multiple sclerosis.

This clonotype was counted once. The chain uses TRBV9 and TRBJ2-1; TRBD2 is a possible D gene (5 bases). Trimming cost V 0 bases and J 3 bases, with 10 bases left between them. Germline V lookup: CDR1 SGDLS, CDR2 YYNGEE. This CDR3 has 15 amino acids. CDR3 protein: CASSVDGNYYNEQFF. CDR3 nucleotides: TGTGCCAGCAGCGTAGACGGGAACTACTACAATGAGCAGTTCTTC.

J is TRBJ2-5 and V is TRBV5-5, with 8 positions matching TRBD1. CDR3 length: 19 amino acids. The J segment lost 1 base and the V segment lost 4 bases, leaving 18 bases of the junction unmatched. Germline V gene data show CDR1 as SGHKS and CDR2 as YYEKEE (reference sequence). The CDR3 is CASSPSRTGIWGAQETQYF. CDR3 coding DNA: TGTGCCAGCAGCCCCAGTCGGACAGGGATATGGGGCGCCCAAGAGACCCAGTACTTC.

The chain joins TRBV11-2 to TRBJ2-5; 8 bases match TRBD2. Germline assignment: CDR1 SGHAT and CDR2 FQNNGV. The CDR3 spans 15 residues. J gave up 5 bases and V 4 bases, and 9 bases lay outside the gene matches. CDR3 DNA: TGTGCCAGCAGCTCCACTGCCGCGGGGGGCGAGACCCAGTACTTC. Translation: CASSSTAAGGETQYF.

The chain uses TRBV6-4 and TRBJ2-1, with 9 bases fitting TRBD2. V shed 0 bases and J 7 bases; nucleotides not matched to a gene: 7. The CDR3 consists of 16 residues. Germline CDR1 MRHNA, CDR2 SNTAGT. Here the CDR3 reads CASSDSASGDYNEQFF. CDR3 DNA: TGTGCCAGCAGTGACTCCGCTAGCGGGGATTATAATGAGCAGTTCTTC.

This chain joins TRBV20-1 and TRBJ2-7, with 16 nucleotides matching TRBD2. Germline V lookup: CDR1 DFQATT, CDR2 SNEGSKA (reference sequence). The CDR3 runs to 16 residues. The V and J ends lost 8 bases and 2 bases, in that order; junction bases with no gene match: 9. The CDR3, as DNA: TGCAGTACTTCCGGGACTAGCGGGGGGGAGACCTACGAGCAGTACTTC. Amino acid sequence: CSTSGTSGGETYEQYF.

The CDR3: CASSELADTGELFF. CDR3 coding DNA: TGTGCCAGCAGTGAACTAGCGGACACCGGGGAGCTGTTTTTT. The chain has TRBV6-1 and TRBJ2-2; 7 bases are a match to TRBD2. The V gene's germline CDR1 is MNHNS and CDR2 SASEGT. V was pared by 2 bases and J by 3 bases, with 0 bases of the junction left unmatched. CDR3 length: 14 amino acids.

V and J are TRBV15 and TRBJ1-2; TRBD1 matches at 7 bases. Germline CDR1 LNHNV, CDR2 YYDKDF (reference sequence). The CDR3 loop spans 18 amino acids. Trimming cost V 0 bases and J 1 base; bases outside gene matches: 11. The CDR3 sequence is CATSRDLPYRDSNYGYTF. The CDR3 DNA follows: TGTGCCACCAGCAGAGATCTACCCTACAGGGACAGTAACTATGGCTACACCTTC. Variable domain in full (rest from reference TRBV15 and TRBJ1-2): DAMVIQNPRYQVTQFGKPVTLSCSQTLNHNVMYWYQQKSSQAPKLLFHYYDKDFNNEADTPDNFQSRRPNTSFCFLDIRSPGLGDTAMYLCATSRDLPYRDSNYGYTFGSGTRLTVV.

The genes are TRBV6-6 and TRBJ2-7; D gene uncertain. V was shortened by 6 bases and J by 5 bases, with 14 bases between the two germline ends. The CDR3 contains 13 residues. Germline CDR1 is MNHNY and CDR2 is SVGAGI (reference sequence). In DNA form, the CDR3 reads TGTGCCAGCAGCCTACTCGTCAGAAACGAGCAGTACTTC. Translating gives CASSLLVRNEQYF.

This chain connects TRBV7-3 to TRBJ2-5, with TRBD1 matching 7 bases. Germline CDR1 SGHTA, CDR2 FQGTGA. After removal of 2 bases from V and 5 bases from J, the junction contained 23 bases not matched to a gene. This CDR3 spans 20 amino acids. CDR3 sequence: CASSLYPSQGLGLDGETQYF. For the CDR3, the DNA is TGTGCCAGCAGCTTATACCCCTCACAGGGGTTAGGTCTAGACGGGGAGACCCAGTACTTC.

The V call is TRBV19, the J call TRBJ1-1, with D possibly TRBD1 on 5 matching bases. The V and J ends lost 4 bases and 4 bases respectively, with 16 bases between them. The CDR3 is 15 amino acids. CDR1 and CDR2 (germline): LNHDA, SQIVND (reference sequence). CDR3 sequence reads: CASSNLPGPTTEAFF. CDR3 nucleotides: TGTGCCAGTAGTAACCTACCGGGACCTACCACTGAAGCTTTCTTT.

J is TRBJ1-2 and V is TRBV3-1; unclear D gene. Trimming cost V 4 bases and J 0 bases, with 15 bases left between them. The CDR3 totals 16 residues. CDR1 and CDR2 (germline): LGHDT, YNNKEL (reference sequence). The CDR3 sequence is CASSRQELSANYGYTF. CDR3 in DNA: TGTGCCAGCAGCCGGCAGGAGCTATCGGCTAACTATGGCTACACCTTC.

This rearrangement joins TRBV10-3 to TRBJ2-4, with 11 bases matching TRBD2. This CDR3 region has 15 residues. The ends lost 7 bases at V and 7 bases at J; junction bases unmatched: 9. Germline CDR1 ENHRY, CDR2 SYGVKD. CDR3 region: CAIIDSGREYNIQYF. CDR3 nucleotide sequence: TGTGCCATCATAGATAGCGGGAGGGAATATAACATTCAGTACTTC.